Listed below are T cell receptor beta chains from one sample, sequenced in a study of chemoradiotherapy in HPV16-positive cancers. Only in-frame clones appear in the TCRdb table, and some are missing; sequencing was by immunoSEQ multiplex PCR. The sample shows tens of thousands of clones, around nine tenths of them seen only once. The input for sequencing was blood, taken from a patient who underwent chemoradiotherapy. The receptors here all came from a human donor with HPV-associated anogenital cancer. CDR3s include the opening cysteine and the closing phenylalanine or tryptophan. The D gene is left open where the match is weak. Where a row states a size, it is once, few, many or the class of an expanded clone; other rows omit it.

J: TRBJ2-5; D: NA; size: NA; V: TRBV7-7; CDR3: CASSLIAGETQYF; DNA: TGTGCTAGCAGCTTAATAGCTGGGGAGACCCAGTACTTC
J: TRBJ2-6; D: NA; size: NA; V: TRBV7-3; CDR3: CASSLRGQPYSGANVLTF; DNA: TGTGCCAGCAGCTTAAGGGGACAACCCTACTCTGGGGCCAACGTCCTGACTTTC
J: TRBJ1-5; D: TRBD1; size: NA; V: TRBV27; CDR3: CASSLLGQGNQPQHF; DNA: TGTGCCAGCAGTTTGTTGGGACAGGGCAATCAGCCCCAGCATTTT
J: TRBJ2-3; D: NA; size: NA; V: TRBV7-9; CDR3: CASSTRGTASTDTQYF; DNA: TGTGCCAGCAGCACCCGCGGGACAGCGAGCACAGATACGCAGTATTTT
J: TRBJ2-7; D: NA; size: NA; V: TRBV4-1; CDR3: CASSPTVLPLTFQSDSYEQYF; DNA: TGCGCCAGCAGCCCTACCGTCCTCCCTTTGACGTTCCAGTCGGATTCCTACGAGCAGTACTTC
J: TRBJ1-6; D: NA; size: NA; V: TRBV28; CDR3: CASSLNPMARQSPLHF; DNA: TGTGCCAGCAGTTTAAACCCCATGGCACGGCAATCACCCCTCCACTTT
J: TRBJ1-1; D: NA; size: NA; V: TRBV9; CDR3: CASSVDAWRDGPEAFF; DNA: TGTGCCAGCAGCGTAGATGCTTGGAGAGACGGGCCTGAAGCTTTCTTT
J: TRBJ1-2; D: NA; size: once; V: TRBV29-1; CDR3: CSVEHPRGYTF; DNA: TGCAGCGTTGAACACCCGCGGGGCTACACCTTC
J: TRBJ1-2; D: TRBD1; size: NA; V: TRBV19; CDR3: CASSIDGTGNYGYTF; DNA: TGTGCCAGTAGTATAGATGGGACAGGGAACTATGGCTACACCTTC
J: TRBJ2-7; D: NA; size: NA; V: TRBV7-2; CDR3: CASSPPGSRKSEQYF; DNA: TGTGCCAGCAGCCCCCCGGGTAGCCGGAAGTCCGAGCAGTACTTC
J: TRBJ2-3; D: TRBD2; size: NA; V: TRBV7-9; CDR3: CASSFGATSGGTDTQYF; DNA: TGTGCCAGCAGCTTTGGGGCTACTAGCGGGGGGACAGATACGCAGTATTTT
J: TRBJ1-1; D: NA; size: NA; V: TRBV7-6; CDR3: CASSPDGGASSTEAFF; DNA: TGTGCCAGCAGCCCAGACGGAGGGGCTTCTTCCACTGAAGCTTTCTTT
J: TRBJ2-5; D: NA; size: few; V: TRBV7-9; CDR3: CASSFGSIGLASETQYF; DNA: TGTGCCAGCAGCTTTGGTAGTATAGGGCTAGCGTCTGAGACCCAGTACTTC
J: TRBJ2-3; D: NA; size: NA; V: TRBV5-1; CDR3: CASSRMGPSTDTQYF; DNA: TGCGCCAGCAGCCGGATGGGGCCTAGCACAGATACGCAGTATTTT
J: TRBJ1-2; D: NA; size: NA; V: TRBV29-1; CDR3: CSVPSGGLGQDGYTF; DNA: TGCAGCGTTCCCTCGGGGGGCCTTGGGCAAGATGGCTACACCTTC
J: TRBJ1-1; D: TRBD1; size: NA; V: TRBV27; CDR3: CASRPYRGNTEAFF; DNA: TGTGCCAGCCGACCTTACAGGGGAAACACTGAAGCTTTCTTT
J: TRBJ2-1; D: NA; size: NA; V: TRBV5-1; CDR3: CASSLAMNSNEQFF; DNA: TGCGCCAGCAGCTTGGCCATGAACTCCAATGAGCAGTTCTTC
J: TRBJ1-2; D: TRBD1; size: once; V: TRBV30; CDR3: CAWTLGSGTGWFGGGGYTF; DNA: TGTGCCTGGACGTTGGGGTCCGGGACAGGGTGGTTCGGGGGGGGTGGCTACACCTTC
J: TRBJ1-2; D: TRBD1; size: NA; V: TRBV14; CDR3: CASSIQGAGYGYTF; DNA: TGTGCCAGCAGCATCCAGGGGGCCGGCTATGGCTACACCTTC
J: TRBJ2-2; D: NA; size: NA; V: TRBV18; CDR3: CASSPRDSSNTGELFF; DNA: TGTGCCAGCTCACCGAGGGACTCCTCGAACACCGGGGAGCTGTTTTTT
J: TRBJ1-6; D: NA; size: NA; V: TRBV7-8; CDR3: CASRDKGYSPLHF; DNA: TGTGCCAGCAGGGATAAGGGATATTCACCCCTCCACTTT
J: TRBJ2-1; D: NA; size: NA; V: TRBV12-1; CDR3: CASSLTLGSYNEQFF; DNA: TGTGCCAGCAGCCTTACCTTAGGCTCCTACAATGAGCAGTTCTTC
J: TRBJ2-7; D: TRBD2; size: NA; V: TRBV7-9; CDR3: CASSLLAGGPGEQYF; DNA: TGTGCCAGCAGCCTACTAGCGGGAGGGCCGGGAGAGCAGTACTTC
J: TRBJ1-1; D: NA; size: NA; V: TRBV4-1; CDR3: CASSQEHRVPLRGMNTEAFF; DNA: TGCGCCAGCAGCCAAGAGCACCGGGTCCCCCTAAGGGGGATGAACACTGAAGCTTTCTTT
J: TRBJ2-3; D: TRBD2; size: NA; V: TRBV27; CDR3: CASSLLAGGVTDTQYF; DNA: TGTGCCAGCAGTTTACTGGCGGGAGGGGTAACAGATACGCAGTATTTT
J: TRBJ2-3; D: NA; size: NA; V: TRBV4-1; CDR3: CASSQVPAEEDTQYF; DNA: TGCGCCAGCAGCCAAGTTCCCGCCGAGGAAGATACGCAGTATTTT
J: TRBJ1-6; D: NA; size: NA; V: TRBV5-4; CDR3: CASSQAERPPNSPLHF; DNA: TGTGCCAGCAGCCAAGCGGAAAGGCCCCCCAATTCACCCCTCCACTTT
J: TRBJ2-2; D: NA; size: NA; V: TRBV7-6; CDR3: CASSLNTGELFF; DNA: TGTGCCAGCAGCTTAAACACCGGGGAGCTGTTTTTT
J: TRBJ2-2; D: NA; size: NA; V: TRBV4-1; CDR3: CASSQEIASYLNTGELFF; DNA: TGCGCCAGCAGCCAAGAAATCGCTAGCTATCTGAACACCGGGGAGCTGTTTTTT
J: TRBJ1-1; D: NA; size: NA; V: TRBV7-9; CDR3: CASSSTLPDGNTEAFF; DNA: TGTGCCAGCAGCTCGACTCTTCCTGACGGCAACACTGAAGCTTTCTTT
J: TRBJ2-7; D: NA; size: large; V: TRBV11-2; CDR3: CASSLEAVGYEQYF; DNA: TGTGCCAGCAGCTTAGAGGCGGTGGGGTACGAGCAGTACTTC
J: TRBJ1-1; D: NA; size: NA; V: TRBV11-2; CDR3: CASSLDGAEAFF; DNA: TGTGCCAGCAGCTTAGATGGGGCTGAAGCTTTCTTT
J: TRBJ1-5; D: NA; size: NA; V: TRBV7-9; CDR3: CASSRLGGANQPQHF; DNA: TGTGCCAGCAGCCGTCTCGGAGGGGCTAATCAGCCCCAGCATTTT
J: TRBJ1-2; D: TRBD1; size: NA; V: TRBV18; CDR3: CASSPDRDVVSYTF; DNA: TGTGCCAGCTCACCCGACAGGGACGTGGTGAGCTACACCTTC
J: TRBJ2-7; D: NA; size: NA; V: TRBV12-2; CDR3: CASRYHWTTLYEQYF; DNA: TGTGCAAGTCGCTACCACTGGACTACCCTCTACGAGCAGTACTTC
J: TRBJ2-2; D: NA; size: NA; V: TRBV29-1; CDR3: CSVDTGGATGELFF; DNA: TGCAGCGTTGATACGGGGGGCGCGACCGGGGAGCTGTTTTTT
J: TRBJ1-2; D: TRBD1; size: NA; V: TRBV27; CDR3: CASSPDFGQGFYGYTF; DNA: TGTGCCAGCAGCCCGGATTTCGGACAGGGGTTCTATGGCTACACCTTC
J: TRBJ2-3; D: TRBD2; size: NA; V: TRBV5-1; CDR3: CASTPGLAGGRTQYF; DNA: TGCGCCAGCACCCCGGGACTAGCGGGAGGGCGGACGCAGTATTTT
J: TRBJ2-1; D: NA; size: NA; V: TRBV29-1; CDR3: CSVEDLEDNYNEQFF; DNA: TGCAGCGTTGAAGATCTGGAGGACAACTACAATGAGCAGTTCTTC
J: TRBJ1-4; D: NA; size: NA; V: TRBV4-3; CDR3: CASSLPEKLFF; DNA: TGCGCCAGCAGCCTCCCCGAAAAACTGTTTTTT
J: TRBJ2-4; D: NA; size: NA; V: TRBV30; CDR3: CAWSVGNIQYF; DNA: TGTGCCTGGAGTGTGGGGAACATTCAGTACTTC
J: TRBJ2-5; D: NA; size: NA; V: TRBV5-4; CDR3: CASSAGTQETQYF; DNA: TGTGCCAGCAGCGCCGGGACTCAAGAGACCCAGTACTTC
J: TRBJ2-7; D: NA; size: NA; V: TRBV18; CDR3: CASSPLKGLREQYF; DNA: TGTGCCAGCTCACCATTAAAGGGTTTGCGAGAGCAGTACTTC
J: TRBJ2-7; D: NA; size: NA; V: TRBV6-6; CDR3: CASSNIYEQYF; DNA: TGTGCCAGCAGCAATATCTACGAGCAGTACTTC
J: TRBJ2-5; D: TRBD2; size: NA; V: TRBV4-1; CDR3: CASSQGVSGEGTKTQYF; DNA: TGCGCCAGCAGCCAAGGGGTATCTGGGGAGGGGACGAAGACCCAGTACTTC